One and the same sample provided the 27 T cell receptor beta chains below, sequenced in a study of blood T cells in healthy people across ages. Using a J-beta primer mix together with a sample-barcoded 5' primer, a second PCR was run for roughly 7 to 12 cycles. TCRdb reanalysed the 5' RACE reads using MiXCR and keeps one entry per CDR3 protein. The sample has 780,000 or so distinct CDR3 sequences, around 25% seen once. The same sample was also used in a study of T cells of mothers and their children.

Material for sequencing was blood. The receptors originated from a boy aged 5 to 17 in good health.

The chain uses TRBV4-3 and TRBJ2-7; weak D call: TRBD1 (5 bases). The ends were cut back, 0 bases at V and 7 bases at J, with 13 bases in the middle. Looked up from germline, CDR1 is LGHNA and CDR2 is YSLEER. CDR3 length: 14 residues. The CDR3 here is CASSQDRATWEQYF. The DNA of the CDR3 is TGCGCCAGCAGCCAAGACAGGGCGACTTGGGAGCAGTACTTC.

This clonotype occurred a few times. The chain joins TRBV12-3 or TRBV12-4 to TRBJ2-5; 8 bases map to TRBD1. Germline trimming cut 6 bases from V and 0 bases from J; bases unmatched to any gene: 3. The CDR3 has 14 residues. This chain's CDR3 is CASRDRAHQETQYF. CDR3 nucleotide sequence: TGTGCCAGCAGGGACAGGGCCCACCAAGAGACCCAGTACTTC.

On this clonotype: Sequence at one end of the junction differs from germline and may be a read error. V usage is TRBV4-1 and J usage is TRBJ1-1; D is perhaps TRBD1 (5 bases). Per the germline V gene, CDR1 is MGHRA and CDR2 is YSYEKL. This CDR3 spans 16 amino acids. The CDR3 DNA sequence: TGCGCCAGCAGCCAAGATGGGGCCATAGAGAACACTGGAGCTTTCTTT. Translation gives CASSQDGAIENTGAFF.

The V call is TRBV10-3, the J call TRBJ2-5; perhaps D is TRBD1 or TRBD2 (5 bases each). The J call may be mistaken, given a closer DNA end match to TRBJ2-7. The CDR3 is made up of 14 amino acids. Germline V gene data show CDR1 as ENHRY and CDR2 as SYGVKD. The CDR3 region is CATTRDGVSYEQYF. The CDR3 DNA reads TGTGCCACGACCAGGGACGGTGTATCCTACGAGCAGTACTTC.

V gene TRBV30 combines with J gene TRBJ2-4; D call uncertain. Trimming removed 0 bases from V and 0 bases from J, with 9 bases in between. This CDR3 region has 15 residues. Germline V gene lookup returns CDR1 GTSNPN and CDR2 SVGIG (reference sequence). The CDR3 DNA reads as TGTGCCTGGAGTGTGCCTGTAGTAGCCAAAAACATTCAGTACTTC. This sequence encodes CAWSVPVVAKNIQYF. Complete variable domain (other parts from reference TRBV30 and TRBJ2-4): SQTIHQWPATLVQPVGSPLSLECTVEGTSNPNLYWYRQAAGRGLQLLFYSVGIGQISSEVPQNLSASRPQDRQFILSSKKLLLSDSGFYLCAWSVPVVAKNIQYFGAGTRLSVL.

The sample holds a few counts of this clonotype. The V gene is TRBV9, the J gene TRBJ1-1, with 8 bases matching TRBD1. CDR3 length: 14 residues. Trimming removed 3 bases from V and 4 bases from J; junction bases left unmatched: 5. The germline V gene has CDR1 SGDLS and CDR2 YYNGEE. The DNA for the CDR3 is TGTGCCAGCAGCGCGGGACAGGAAGGCACTGAAGCTTTCTTT. Protein sequence: CASSAGQEGTEAFF.

This clonotype was picked up a small number of times. The chain has TRBV4-2 and TRBJ1-2, with 8 bases fitting TRBD1. The germline CDR1 and CDR2 sequences are LGHNA and YNFKEQ. This CDR3 is 16 amino acids long. After removal of 3 bases from V and 8 bases from J, the junction contained 14 bases not matched to a gene. The chain's CDR3 is CASSQYLGQGADGYTF. Written as DNA, the CDR3 is TGTGCCAGCAGCCAGTATCTCGGGCAGGGGGCCGACGGCTACACCTTC.

This clonotype has only a few counts. The chain joins TRBV7-3 to TRBJ2-3, with 13 bases aligning to TRBD2. The CDR3 extends over 16 amino acids. The V gene end was trimmed by 6 bases and the J gene end by 4 bases; junction bases not matched to a gene: 7. Looked up from germline, CDR1 is SGHTA and CDR2 is FQGTGA. CDR3 residues: CASRDGTSGVADTQYF. CDR3 coding DNA: TGTGCCAGCAGGGACGGGACTAGCGGGGTGGCAGATACGCAGTATTTT.

This chain's CDR3 is CASGRDNNSPLHF. The CDR3 DNA reads TGTGCCAGCGGCCGGGACAATAATTCACCCCTCCACTTT. The rearrangement joins TRBV9 to TRBJ1-6, with D tentatively TRBD1 (6 bases). The CDR3 length is 13 residues. Looked up from germline, CDR1 is SGDLS and CDR2 is YYNGEE. The germline V and J ends were trimmed by 7 bases and 5 bases, with 10 bases remaining between them.

This clonotype was counted only a few times. V and J are TRBV27 and TRBJ2-3, with 8 bases matching TRBD1. CDR1 and CDR2 from the germline V gene are MNHEY and SMNVEV (reference sequence). The CDR3 is 15 residues long. The V segment lost 6 bases and the J segment 1 base; nucleotides outside the gene matches: 6. CDR3 bases: TGTGCCAGCAGGCACCTGGGACAGGGCACAGATACGCAGTATTTT. This encodes CASRHLGQGTDTQYF.

This clonotype has a handful of counts. V usage is TRBV6-2 or TRBV6-3 and J usage is TRBJ1-2; the D gene is possibly TRBD1 (6 bases). There are 14 residues in the CDR3. From germline, CDR1 is MNHEY and CDR2 SVGEGT. V was shortened by 6 bases and J by 3 bases, with 14 bases between the two germline ends. CDR3 DNA sequence: TGTGCCAGCAGAACGGACAGCTTATACTATGGCTACACCTTC. As protein: CASRTDSLYYGYTF.

This chain connects TRBV5-1 to TRBJ2-5; unclear D gene. Germline values: CDR1 SGHRS, CDR2 YFSETQ. V was clipped by 0 bases and J by 3 bases, with 12 bases between them. The CDR3 consists of 15 residues. The CDR3 sequence: CASSLGPNTKETQYF. CDR3 sequence (DNA): TGCGCCAGCAGCTTGGGTCCAAACACCAAAGAGACCCAGTACTTC.

This chain uses TRBV2 with TRBJ1-6; the D is unclear. V was clipped by 4 bases and J by 9 bases, with 7 bases between them. The CDR3 spans 12 residues. Per the germline V gene, CDR1 is SNHLY and CDR2 is FYNNEI. Here the CDR3 DNA reads TGTGCCAGCAGTGGAACAGCTTCACCCCTCCACTTT. Protein: CASSGTASPLHF.

This clonotype has more than one count but fewer than ten. The chain combines TRBV18 with TRBJ2-6, with D unresolved. The germline V gene encodes CDR1 KGHSH and CDR2 LQKENI. With 3 bases removed from V and 0 bases from J, the gap between germline ends came to 9 bases. This CDR3 region has 16 residues. The CDR3 bases are TGTGCCAGCTCACCTTTCGATAGCTCTGGGGCCAACGTCCTGACTTTC. Its translation is CASSPFDSSGANVLTF. The whole variable domain, filled in from reference TRBV18 and TRBJ2-6, reads NAGVMQNPRHLVRRRGQEARLRCSPMKGHSHVYWYRQLPEEGLKFMVYLQKENIIDESGMPKERFSAEFPKEGPSILRIQQVVRGDSAAYFCASSPFDSSGANVLTFGAGSRLTVL.

The count of this clonotype is one. The genes are TRBV7-2 and TRBJ1-2; D unresolved. Germline assignment: CDR1 SGHTA and CDR2 FQGNSA. Trimming cost V 5 bases and J 2 bases, with 15 bases left between them. The CDR3 loop spans 15 amino acids. The CDR3 spells CASSPARARNYGYTF. CDR3 nucleotide sequence: TGTGCCAGCAGCCCTGCCCGTGCCCGAAACTATGGCTACACCTTC.

Only a few counts were recorded for this clonotype. The chain combines TRBV10-3 with TRBJ2-5; 7 bases match TRBD2. The J segment lost 4 bases and the V segment lost 2 bases, leaving 10 bases of the junction unmatched. Germline V gives CDR1 ENHRY, CDR2 SYGVKD. The CDR3 sequence is 16 residues long. CDR3 protein: CAISERRLAEGETQYF. Written as DNA, the CDR3 is TGTGCCATCAGTGAGCGTCGCCTAGCGGAGGGAGAGACCCAGTACTTC.

The chain is built from TRBV28 and TRBJ2-1; 10 bases agree with TRBD2. The DNA end lines up better with TRBJ2-5; the J call may be wrong. Germline lookup yields CDR1 MDHEN and CDR2 SYDVKM. The CDR3 sequence is 18 residues long. The DNA of the CDR3 is TGTGCCAGCAGTTTCGGGGCTAGCGGGGGCCTAAGACAAGAGACCCAGTACTTC. Translated, it gives CASSFGASGGLRQETQYF.

This clonotype was recorded a few times. CDR3 sequence: CASSVLDGFEKLFF. The CDR3, as DNA: TGTGCCAGCAGCGTTCTGGATGGGTTTGAAAAACTGTTTTTT. The J gene is TRBJ1-4, the V gene TRBV9; D unresolved. V was pared by 2 bases and J by 7 bases, with 12 bases between. The CDR3 is made up of 14 amino acids. CDR1 is SGDLS, CDR2 YYNGEE, per germline.

This clonotype was counted only a few times. This chain connects TRBV7-3 to TRBJ2-2; D is undetermined. The CDR3 totals 13 residues. V lost 0 bases to trimming and J lost 6 bases, with 5 bases between them. CDR1 SGHTA and CDR2 FQGTGA come from the germline V gene. The CDR3 sequence: CASSLTFPGELFF. In DNA form, the CDR3 reads TGTGCCAGCAGCTTAACCTTTCCCGGGGAGCTGTTTTTT.

V usage is TRBV3-1 and J usage is TRBJ2-5; 9 bases align to TRBD1. The V and J ends lost 1 base and 5 bases, in that order; junction bases with no gene match: 5. The germline CDR1 and CDR2 sequences are LGHDT and YNNKEL (reference sequence). There are 15 residues in the CDR3. DNA of the CDR3: TGTGCCAGCAGCCAAGGAACAGGGGGCTTGGAGACCCAGTACTTC. It encodes CASSQGTGGLETQYF.

This clonotype was detected a few times. V gene TRBV4-1 combines with J gene TRBJ2-1; D is perhaps TRBD1 or TRBD2 (6 bases each). CDR1 and CDR2 from the germline V gene are MGHRA and YSYEKL. V dropped 4 bases and J dropped 8 bases, with 15 bases sitting between them. The CDR3 sequence is 14 residues long. Written as DNA, the CDR3 is TGCGCCAGCAGCCGGGGGGCGGAGTATGATGAGCAGTTCTTC. This codes for CASSRGAEYDEQFF.

In its sample, this clonotype was seen a few times. The rearrangement joins TRBV6-6 to TRBJ2-5, with 8 nucleotides matching TRBD1. Germline lookup yields CDR1 MNHNY and CDR2 SVGAGI (reference sequence). V lost 5 bases to trimming and J lost 3 bases; unmatched junction nucleotides: 11. This CDR3 is 16 amino acids long. The CDR3 is CASSDPDRESEETQYF. Here the CDR3 DNA reads TGTGCCAGCAGTGACCCGGACAGGGAGTCTGAAGAGACCCAGTACTTC.

The table lists this clonotype with a few counts. V is TRBV7-8 and J is TRBJ2-5, with a possible D match to TRBD1 (6 bases). This CDR3 is 17 amino acids long. Germline assignment: CDR1 SGHVS and CDR2 FQNEAQ. Trimming left V 3 bases short and J 1 base short, with 18 bases between. The CDR3 is CASSLPDSARIQETQYF. In DNA, the CDR3 is TGTGCCAGCAGCTTGCCGGACAGCGCTAGAATCCAAGAGACCCAGTACTTC.

CDR3 amino acids: CASSELGYQETQYF. The DNA for the CDR3 is TGTGCCAGCAGTGAACTAGGGTACCAAGAGACCCAGTACTTC. The chain uses TRBV6-1 and TRBJ2-5; D is ambiguous. This CDR3 is 14 amino acids long. The germline gives CDR1 MNHNS, CDR2 SASEGT. V lost 2 bases and J lost 0, with 7 bases in between.

This clonotype was seen more than once but under ten times. The J gene is TRBJ2-7, the V gene TRBV28; D remains ambiguous. V lost 1 base and J lost 0, with 13 bases in between. This CDR3 spans 16 amino acids. Germline values: CDR1 MDHEN, CDR2 SYDVKM. The CDR3 loop reads CASSLFFQSPSYEQYF. DNA for the CDR3: TGTGCCAGCAGTTTATTTTTCCAGTCCCCCTCCTACGAGCAGTACTTC.

The rearrangement links TRBV12-3 or TRBV12-4 to TRBJ2-3; a possible D gene is TRBD2 (6 bases). Deletions cut 6 bases from V and 2 bases from J, with 15 bases between. The CDR3 contains 15 residues. The CDR3 DNA sequence: TGTGCCAGCAGCCTGACTAGAACCCCCACAGATACGCAGTATTTT. This gives the protein CASSLTRTPTDTQYF.

A single count supports this clonotype. The chain uses TRBV5-1 and TRBJ2-1; D gene unclear. Looked up from germline, CDR1 is SGHRS and CDR2 is YFSETQ. With 4 bases removed from V and 3 bases from J, the gap between germline ends came to 17 bases. The CDR3 sequence is 16 residues long. CDR3 coding DNA: TGCGCCAGCAGCCCTGGTTCCAGACCCTACTACAATGAGCAGTTCTTC. It yields the protein CASSPGSRPYYNEQFF.